This T cell receptor beta chain is drawn from a study of OX40 agonist ivuxolimab in advanced cancers. Study overall: The study reported partial responses in three patients: one hepatocellular carcinoma, two cutaneous melanoma. Study-wide points: The study observed clonal expansion of CD4+ and CD8+ blood T cells by week 6 at 0.1 to 3.0 mg/kg.

The junction had 2 bases not matched to a gene; V was cut back by 0 bases and J by 7 bases. CDR1 and CDR2 from the germline V gene are SEHNR and FQNEAQ (reference sequence). The CDR3 is made up of 13 amino acids. Produced via immunoSEQ multiplex PCR; TCRdb's table is partial and in-frame only. The data show around 80,000 clones, 94% seen once. This clone was seen only once. Its matching antigen is unknown. The sequence derives from an adult with an advanced solid tumor such as melanoma, head and neck, liver or kidney cancer. The source was CD4+ or CD8+ T cells sorted from blood, collected in a trial of the OX40 agonist ivuxolimab. This rearrangement joins TRBV7-9 to TRBJ2-7; 8 nucleotides match TRBD1. CDR3 in DNA: TGTGCCAGCAGCTTAGCAGACAGGGGTGAGCAGTACTTC. This sequence encodes CASSLADRGEQYF.